A selection of T cell receptor beta chains follows, all from one sample in a study of shared clonotypes between healthy human individuals. The repertoire was sequenced with immunoSEQ multiplex PCR; TCRdb's copy has only in-frame clones and lacks some. Among about 1 million clones listed, roughly 80% were seen once. Sequencing was done on a sample of memory CD4+ T cells sorted from blood. These receptors all come from a young man in good health. CDR3s include the opening cysteine and the closing phenylalanine or tryptophan. A D gene is named only where the DNA matches it firmly. Clone size is not always given. Where it is, it says once, few, many or a class for expanded clones.

j_call clone_size d_call v_call cdr3_nt cdr3_aa
TRBJ2-2 . TRBD1 TRBV5-1 TGCGCCAGCCAAACAGGGGAAGTCGCCGGGGAGCTGTTTTTT CASQTGEVAGELFF
TRBJ1-6 few . TRBV6-1 TGTGCCAGCGGGATCAACTCCTATAATTCACCCCTCCACTTT CASGINSYNSPLHF
TRBJ1-5 . . TRBV19 TGTGCCAGTAGTCTAAAGACGGGGAATGGGAATCAGCCCCAGCATTTT CASSLKTGNGNQPQHF
TRBJ1-5 . TRBD1 TRBV19 TGTGCCAGTAATTTAAGTAACAGGGGAAAGGATCAGCCCCAGCATTTT CASNLSNRGKDQPQHF
TRBJ2-6 . . TRBV4-1 TGCGCCAGCAGCCAAGATCCGGGCAGCTCTGGGGCCAACGTCCTGACTTTC CASSQDPGSSGANVLTF
TRBJ2-2 . . TRBV19 TGTGCCGGGCAGCTCGGACGGACCGGGGAGCTGTTTTTT CAGQLGRTGELFF
TRBJ2-3 . . TRBV6-6 TGTGCCAGCAGTCTCCTTGGTGCGGATACGCAGTATTTT CASSLLGADTQYF
TRBJ1-5 few . TRBV6-1 TGTGCCAGCAGTGAAAAGGTTTATAGTCAGCCCCAGCATTTT CASSEKVYSQPQHF
TRBJ2-7 . . TRBV9 TGTGCCAGCAGCGTAGACCCGTCGGTGACGGCCGCCTCTGGCGAGCAGTACTTC CASSVDPSVTAASGEQYF
TRBJ2-1 . . TRBV4-3 TGCGCCAGCAGCCAAGACAGGGGTTCCAATGAGCAGTTCTTC CASSQDRGSNEQFF
TRBJ2-3 once TRBD1 TRBV28 TGTGCCAGCAGTGCCGTAGGACAGGGGACAGATACGCAGTATTTT CASSAVGQGTDTQYF
TRBJ2-6 . TRBD1 TRBV4-1 TGCGCCAGCAGCCAAGGAGTATCAGGGGGTTATGGGGCCAACGTCCTGACTTTC CASSQGVSGGYGANVLTF
TRBJ2-1 . TRBD2 TRBV5-1 TGCGCCAGCAGCTTGGGCGGGGGGCCGAGCTCCTACAATGAGCAGTTCTTC CASSLGGGPSSYNEQFF
TRBJ1-5 once . TRBV6-5 TGTGCCAGCAGGGACAGTAAGAATCAGCCCCAGCATTTT CASRDSKNQPQHF
TRBJ2-5 once . TRBV2 TGTGCCAGCAGTACCCTCCGGGGGGAGACCCAGTACTTC CASSTLRGETQYF
TRBJ2-1 . TRBD2 TRBV20-1 TGCAGTGACCCAGCTAGCGGTGAGCAGTTCTTC CSDPASGEQFF
TRBJ2-7 many TRBD1 TRBV11-1 TGTGCCAGCAGCCTTGCTAGGGACAGGCCCTACGAGCAGTACTTC CASSLARDRPYEQYF
TRBJ2-5 . TRBD2 TRBV9 TGTGCCAGCAGCGTGACTAGCGGGGGGAGAGAGACCCAGTACTTC CASSVTSGGRETQYF
TRBJ2-7 . . TRBV21-1 TGTGCCAGCAGCACTGGGACTAGCGGGAGTTACGAGCAGTACTTC CASSTGTSGSYEQYF
TRBJ1-1 . . TRBV5-1 TGCGCCAGCACGCCAGGACGGATGAACACTGAAGCTTTCTTT CASTPGRMNTEAFF
TRBJ2-7 . . TRBV18 TGTGCCAGCTCACCCGCCGCCTCCTATAGCTCCTACGAGCAGTACTTC CASSPAASYSSYEQYF
TRBJ2-7 once TRBD1 TRBV19 TGTGCCAGTAGCCTCGGACAGGGCTACGAGCAGTACTTC CASSLGQGYEQYF
TRBJ2-5 . TRBD1 TRBV14 TGTGCCAGCAGCCAAGATTACTGGACAGGGAGAGGAGAGACCCAGTACTTC CASSQDYWTGRGETQYF
TRBJ2-7 . . TRBV5-1 TGCGCCAGCAGCCCCATCCCAGGGAGCTCCTACGAGCAGTACTTC CASSPIPGSSYEQYF
TRBJ2-1 . . TRBV14 TGTGCCAGCAGCCAACGTCTAGGACAGTCTAACAATGAGCAGTTCTTC CASSQRLGQSNNEQFF